The rows below give T cell receptor beta chains drawn from one sample of a study of CD8 T cells in ankylosing spondylitis. TCRdb re-analysed the 5' RACE reads in MiXCR, keeping a single row per CDR3 protein. The top ten hold around 4.5% of the sample, which has tens of thousands of distinct CDR3 sequences, under 7.5% seen once. Sequencing was performed on synovial fluid, either unsorted or a sorted T cell fraction (not recorded which). Source of these receptors: a male donor with ankylosing spondylitis. CDR3s include the opening cysteine and the closing phenylalanine or tryptophan. D genes are given only for firm matches. The listing skips clone size in some rows; elsewhere it reads once, few, many or a size class.

d_call,j_call,v_call,clone_size,cdr3_aa,cdr3_nt
-,TRBJ2-2,TRBV11-3,many,CASSNRASNTGELFF,TGTGCCAGCAGCAACAGGGCCTCTAACACCGGGGAGCTGTTTTTT
-,TRBJ1-1,TRBV7-2,-,CASSLSGTNTEAFF,TGTGCCAGCAGCTTATCGGGCACGAACACTGAAGCTTTCTTT
-,TRBJ2-4,TRBV28,few,CASSAPGHEAKNIQYF,TGTGCCAGCAGTGCCCCGGGGCATGAAGCCAAAAACATTCAGTACTTC
TRBD2,TRBJ2-5,TRBV3-1,many,CASSPILGGGNPETQYF,TGTGCCAGCAGCCCTATCTTAGGCGGGGGGAATCCGGAGACCCAGTACTTC
TRBD2,TRBJ2-7,TRBV11-3,few,CASSLYGGRDPYEQYF,TGTGCCAGCAGCTTATATGGCGGGAGGGACCCCTACGAGCAGTACTTC
-,TRBJ2-5,TRBV29-1,few,CSVLAVRGETQYF,TGCAGCGTGTTAGCGGTCCGGGGTGAGACCCAGTACTTC
TRBD2,TRBJ2-7,TRBV7-8,-,CASSFPSGNLRAYEQYF,TGTGCCAGCAGCTTCCCTAGCGGGAACCTCCGGGCCTACGAGCAGTACTTC
-,TRBJ2-7,TRBV7-2,few,CASSLNPNEQYF,TGTGCCAGCAGCTTAAACCCCAACGAGCAGTACTTC
-,TRBJ1-5,TRBV6-1,many,CASRLNRDSNQPQHF,TGTGCCAGCAGACTTAACAGGGATAGCAATCAGCCCCAGCATTTT
-,TRBJ2-3,TRBV5-5,-,CASSPGISTDTQYF,TGTGCCAGCAGCCCCGGGATCAGTACAGATACGCAGTATTTT
TRBD1,TRBJ1-1,TRBV5-1,many,CASSPTGAPTEAFF,TGCGCCAGCAGCCCAACAGGGGCCCCCACTGAAGCTTTCTTT
-,TRBJ1-5,TRBV6-1,many,CASSPHGGKGSNQPQHF,TGTGCCAGCAGTCCGCACGGGGGGAAGGGGAGCAATCAGCCCCAGCATTTT
-,TRBJ2-6,TRBV5-1,few,CASSFGFSGANVLTF,TGCGCCAGCAGCTTCGGTTTCTCTGGGGCCAACGTCCTGACTTTC
-,TRBJ2-2,TRBV6-1,many,CASQTGLVAGELFF,TGTGCCAGCCAGACAGGTTTGGTGGCCGGGGAGCTGTTTTTT
-,TRBJ1-4,TRBV28,few,CASGTRRFPGFF,TGTGCCAGCGGAACTCGACGGTTCCCAGGATTTTTT
TRBD1,TRBJ1-5,TRBV11-2,few,CASSINRGGNQPQHF,TGTGCCAGCAGCATCAACAGGGGGGGCAATCAGCCCCAGCATTTT
TRBD1,TRBJ1-6,TRBV15,many,CATSKGQNNSPLHF,TGTGCCACCAGCAAGGGACAGAATAATTCACCCCTCCACTTT
TRBD1,TRBJ2-2,TRBV5-1,many,CASSETGGIGGELFF,TGCGCCAGCAGCGAGACAGGGGGCATAGGCGGGGAGCTGTTTTTT
-,TRBJ1-1,TRBV5-1,few,CASSLAPPGGQNTEAFF,TGCGCCAGCAGCTTGGCGCCACCGGGGGGCCAGAACACTGAAGCTTTCTTT
TRBD2,TRBJ2-2,TRBV5-6,few,CASSPWTSYTGELFF,TGTGCCAGCAGCCCCTGGACTAGCTATACCGGGGAGCTGTTTTTT
TRBD1,TRBJ2-2,TRBV6-1,few,CASHRDRGLGGELFF,TGTGCCAGTCACCGGGACAGGGGGCTTGGCGGGGAGCTGTTTTTT
-,TRBJ1-1,TRBV7-2,many,CASSLGQPNTEAFF,TGTGCCAGCAGCTTAGGACAGCCGAACACTGAAGCTTTCTTT
-,TRBJ2-7,TRBV4-3,many,CASSQDHSPGAFEQYF,TGCGCCAGCAGCCAAGACCATTCCCCGGGGGCGTTTGAGCAGTACTTC
-,TRBJ1-5,TRBV6-2/TRBV6-3,many,CASSSQRLGNQPQHF,TGTGCCAGCAGTTCCCAGCGTCTTGGTAATCAGCCCCAGCATTTT
-,TRBJ2-1,TRBV27,many,CASSITGIGSYNEQFF,TGTGCCAGCAGTATCACGGGAATCGGCTCCTACAATGAGCAGTTCTTC
-,TRBJ2-1,TRBV12-3/TRBV12-4,-,CASSPPWGLDNEQFF,TGTGCCAGCAGTCCCCCCTGGGGGCTCGACAATGAGCAGTTCTTC
TRBD1,TRBJ1-1,TRBV5-1,many,CASSLAPGQGFEAFF,TGCGCCAGCAGCTTGGCCCCGGGACAGGGTTTTGAAGCTTTCTTT
-,TRBJ1-1,TRBV21-1,-,CASSTIDRGFYMNTEAFF,TGTGCCAGCAGCACCATCGACAGGGGTTTTTACATGAACACTGAAGCTTTCTTT
-,TRBJ2-5,TRBV27,-,CASSPTFGTQYF,TGTGCCAGCAGTCCCACTTTCGGGACCCAGTACTTC